This is a list of T cell receptor beta chains from one sample in a study of T-cell reconstitution after alpha-beta-depleted transplantation in children. TCRdb independently ran MiXCR on the PCR reads; one entry per CDR3 protein. The sample has about 980,000 distinct CDR3 sequences; about 30% are singletons. Material: PBMCs, mostly from graft donor cells, obtained 360 days after TCRalphabeta/CD19-depleted stem cell transplant. Receptors were obtained from a boy in the first two years of life who had a stem cell transplant for SCID, so the T cells may come from the graft donor. CDR3s include the opening cysteine and the closing phenylalanine or tryptophan. The order of the fields is V gene, clone size, J gene, D gene, CDR3 protein, CDR3 DNA. The D gene is left open where the match is weak. Clone size is given for some rows only: seen once, a few or many times, or a class if the clone is expanded.

V gene: TRBV6-5; clone size: -; J gene: TRBJ2-7; D gene: -; CDR3 protein: CASKRAGEQYF; CDR3 DNA: TGTGCCAGCAAAAGGGCGGGCGAGCAGTACTTC
V gene: TRBV6-5; clone size: -; J gene: TRBJ2-3; D gene: -; CDR3 protein: CASSYWGGHQHF; CDR3 DNA: TGTGCCAGCAGTTACTGGGGGGGCCATCAACATTTT
V gene: TRBV5-6; clone size: many; J gene: TRBJ2-7; D gene: TRBD1; CDR3 protein: CASSFTTGYYEQYF; CDR3 DNA: TGTGCCAGCAGCTTTACGACAGGGTACTACGAGCAGTACTTC
V gene: TRBV5-6; clone size: -; J gene: TRBJ1-4; D gene: -; CDR3 protein: CASSLGPNEKLFF; CDR3 DNA: TGTGCCAGCAGCTTGGGGCCAAATGAAAAACTGTTTTTT
V gene: TRBV6-2/TRBV6-3; clone size: -; J gene: TRBJ1-4; D gene: -; CDR3 protein: CASRRAATNEKLFF; CDR3 DNA: TGTGCCAGCAGGCGGGCTGCAACTAATGAAAAACTGTTTTTT
V gene: TRBV7-3; clone size: many; J gene: TRBJ2-5; D gene: TRBD2; CDR3 protein: CASSRGLRETQYF; CDR3 DNA: TGTGCCAGCAGCCGGGGACTACGCGAGACCCAGTACTTC
V gene: TRBV12-3/TRBV12-4; clone size: -; J gene: TRBJ2-7; D gene: -; CDR3 protein: CASSLMAYGSYEQYF; CDR3 DNA: TGTGCCAGCAGTTTAATGGCTTACGGTTCCTACGAGCAGTACTTC
V gene: TRBV5-5; clone size: few; J gene: TRBJ2-1; D gene: TRBD2; CDR3 protein: CASSLLTSGGNEQFF; CDR3 DNA: TGTGCCAGCAGCTTGTTGACTAGCGGGGGGAATGAGCAGTTCTTC
V gene: TRBV7-9; clone size: few; J gene: TRBJ1-1; D gene: -; CDR3 protein: CASSAGLGTEAFF; CDR3 DNA: TGTGCCAGCAGCGCGGGCTTGGGCACTGAAGCTTTCTTT
V gene: TRBV20-1; clone size: few; J gene: TRBJ1-4; D gene: -; CDR3 protein: CSASRGRLFLWFF; CDR3 DNA: TGCAGTGCTAGTCGGGGCCGCCTGTTCCTTTGGTTTTTT
V gene: TRBV28; clone size: many; J gene: TRBJ1-1; D gene: TRBD1; CDR3 protein: CASTGQNTNTEAFF; CDR3 DNA: TGTGCCAGCACGGGACAGAATACTAACACTGAAGCTTTCTTT
V gene: TRBV28; clone size: -; J gene: TRBJ1-5; D gene: -; CDR3 protein: CASWTGAQPQHF; CDR3 DNA: TGTGCCAGCTGGACGGGGGCCCAGCCCCAGCATTTT
V gene: TRBV20-1; clone size: -; J gene: TRBJ2-7; D gene: -; CDR3 protein: CSAVQAYPYEQYF; CDR3 DNA: TGCAGTGCTGTACAGGCCTACCCCTACGAGCAGTACTTC
V gene: TRBV6-1; clone size: -; J gene: TRBJ2-3; D gene: TRBD1; CDR3 protein: CASTFSWDRGTDTQYF; CDR3 DNA: TGTGCCAGCACCTTTAGTTGGGACAGGGGAACAGATACGCAGTATTTT